One and the same sample provided the 28 T cell receptor beta chains below, sequenced in a study of T cells in Graves' hyperthyroidism and ophthalmopathy. Regions amplified from RNA transcripts were the TCR beta CDR3 regions. Carried out on the TCR CDR3, a first-round RT-PCR used the HTBI primer set. TCRdb independently ran MiXCR on the multiplex PCR reads; one entry per CDR3 protein. The table has some 500,000 distinct CDR3 sequences, around 24% seen once. The sample taken for sequencing was blood. These receptors all come from a young woman with Graves' ophthalmopathy.

The sample holds many counts of this clonotype. This sequence joins TRBV29-1 and TRBJ2-7; tentatively, D is TRBD1 (6 bases). The CDR3 has 14 amino acids. Germline CDR1 reads SQVTM; CDR2 reads ANQGSEA. The V gene lost 0 bases and the J gene lost 3 bases, with 12 bases spanning the gap. The DNA for the CDR3 is TGCAGCGTTGAAGATAGGGACATGGGCTACGAGCAGTACTTC. This gives the protein CSVEDRDMGYEQYF.

This clonotype was counted at least ten times. The genes are TRBV12-3 or TRBV12-4 and TRBJ2-5; D may match TRBD1 or TRBD2 (5 bases each). There are 13 residues in the CDR3. The V gene lost 8 bases and the J gene lost 7 bases, with 17 bases spanning the gap. In nucleotides, the CDR3 is TGTGCCAGCTCTCTCCCTGATGGGGGGACCCAGTACTTC. Encoded protein: CASSLPDGGTQYF.

This clonotype was recorded many times. The rearrangement uses TRBV20-1 and TRBJ2-2, with 9 bases aligning to TRBD2. The CDR3 loop spans 16 amino acids. CDR1 is DFQATT and CDR2 is SNEGSKA in the germline V gene (reference sequence). V was clipped by 0 bases and J by 7 bases; unmatched bases: 9. CDR3 nucleotide sequence: TGCAGTGCTAGAGATCCGAGCGGGGGGCTCTACGGGGAGCTGTTTTTT. This encodes CSARDPSGGLYGELFF.

This clonotype was found many times. This chain links TRBV9 with TRBJ1-2; D is undetermined. Germline values: CDR1 SGDLS, CDR2 YYNGEE. V was pared by 0 bases and J by 4 bases, with 19 bases between. The CDR3 has 17 amino acids. CDR3: CASSVEFGSHSFYGYTF. DNA for the CDR3: TGTGCCAGCAGCGTAGAGTTTGGCTCGCATTCTTTCTATGGCTACACCTTC.

This clonotype was observed at least ten times. The gene calls are TRBV20-1 and TRBJ1-5, with 7 bases aligning to TRBD1. Germline CDR1 reads DFQATT; CDR2 reads SNEGSKA (reference sequence). The CDR3 length is 13 residues. V dropped 3 bases and J dropped 4; count of bases not matched to a gene: 3. The chain's CDR3 is CSASARGNQPQHF. The CDR3 DNA is TGCAGTGCTAGCGCCAGGGGGAATCAGCCCCAGCATTTT.

At least ten counts were recorded for this clonotype. The chain is built from TRBV7-8 and TRBJ2-7; TRBD1 agrees at 11 bases. V shed 5 bases and J 2 bases; nucleotides not matched to a gene: 8. The germline gives CDR1 SGHVS, CDR2 FQNEAQ. The CDR3 extends over 16 amino acids. The chain's CDR3 is CASSNRDRGLTYEQYF. CDR3 sequence (DNA): TGTGCCAGCAGCAACCGGGACAGGGGGTTAACCTACGAGCAGTACTTC.

Only a few counts were recorded for this clonotype. V is TRBV6-1 and J is TRBJ1-5; 11 nucleotides line up with TRBD1. V lost 5 bases and J lost 6; bases outside the gene matches: 6. The CDR3 contains 15 residues. Per germline, CDR1 MNHNS and CDR2 SASEGT. DNA for the CDR3: TGTGCCAGCAGTCCCAGGACAGGGGGCGGTCAGCCCCAGCATTTT. It encodes CASSPRTGGGQPQHF.

The CDR3: CASSPAGTTYEQYF. The CDR3 nucleotides are TGTGCCAGCAGCCCCGCCGGGACAACCTACGAGCAGTACTTC. The chain joins TRBV6-1 to TRBJ2-7; D might be TRBD1 (6 bases). Germline loops: CDR1 MNHNS, CDR2 SASEGT. CDR3 length: 14 amino acids. The ends were cut back, 6 bases at V and 2 bases at J, with 14 bases in the middle.

The V and J genes are TRBV6-1 and TRBJ2-2; 10 bases align to TRBD1. The V segment lost 7 bases and the J segment 4 bases; nucleotides outside the gene matches: 3. CDR1 and CDR2 (germline): MNHNS, SASEGT. The CDR3 spans 14 residues. CDR3 sequence reads: CASTDRGLTGELFF. In nucleotides, the CDR3 is TGTGCCAGCACCGACAGGGGGCTCACCGGGGAGCTGTTTTTT.

The V call is TRBV7-2, the J call TRBJ1-2; 11 bases are shared with TRBD1. Per germline, CDR1 SGHTA and CDR2 FQGNSA. V gave up 5 bases and J gave up 4 bases; unmatched junction bases: 6. CDR3 length: 15 residues. For the CDR3, the DNA is TGTGCCAGCAGCATGGGACAGGGGGGATCCTATGGCTACACCTTC. Protein sequence: CASSMGQGGSYGYTF.

Ten or more counts support this clonotype. This chain links TRBV20-1 with TRBJ1-5, with D perhaps TRBD1 (5 bases). Trimming removed 5 bases at V and 6 bases at J, with 20 bases between. Germline loops: CDR1 DFQATT, CDR2 SNEGSKA (reference sequence). The CDR3 totals 15 residues. This CDR3 reads CSAADPGPSSQPQHF. The DNA of the CDR3 is TGCAGTGCTGCCGACCCGGGGCCGTCGAGTCAGCCCCAGCATTTT.

About this clonotype: One junction end does not reproduce the germline sequence, and a read error may be involved. The gene calls are TRBV5-1 and TRBJ2-7, with D tentatively TRBD1 (6 bases). From germline, CDR1 is SGHRS and CDR2 YFSETQ. This CDR3 is 13 amino acids long. The CDR3 region has the DNA TGCGCCAGCAGCTTTACAGGGACCTACGGGCAGTACTTC. This translates into CASSFTGTYGQYF.

This chain joins TRBV28 and TRBJ1-1, with TRBD1 matching 9 bases. Germline-derived CDR1 and CDR2 are MDHEN and SYDVKM. The junction had 8 bases not matched to a gene; V was cut back by 2 bases and J by 1 base. The CDR3 contains 17 residues. In nucleotides, the CDR3 is TGTGCCAGCAGTTTACAGGGACAGGGAACTACGAACACTGAAGCTTTCTTT. It translates to CASSLQGQGTTNTEAFF.

In this sample, this clonotype turned up many times. V is TRBV24-1 and J is TRBJ2-5, with no clear D. The CDR3 has 12 residues. CDR1 is KGHDR and CDR2 is SFDVKD in the germline V gene. Trimming stripped 4 bases from V and 5 bases from J, with 7 bases between. The CDR3 loop reads CATSDSVETQYF. The CDR3 DNA follows: TGTGCCACCAGTGACTCTGTTGAGACCCAGTACTTC.

This clonotype has ten or more counts. In DNA, the CDR3 is TGTGCCAGCAGCGGGGACGGATATAGCAATCAGCCCCAGCATTTT. Its translation: CASSGDGYSNQPQHF. The chain has TRBV7-2 and TRBJ1-5; possibly TRBD1 for D (5 bases). The length of the CDR3 is 15 residues. Germline CDR1 is SGHTA and CDR2 is FQGNSA. The germline V and J ends were trimmed by 5 bases and 0 bases, with 11 bases remaining between them. The variable domain in full, with the rest retrieved from reference TRBV7-2 and TRBJ1-5, is GAGVSQSPSNKVTEKGKDVELRCDPISGHTALYWYRQSLGQGLEFLIYFQGNSAPDKSGLPSDRFSAERTGGSVSTLTIQRTQQEDSAVYLCASSGDGYSNQPQHFGDGTRLSIL.

This clonotype was seen only a few times. The V gene is TRBV7-8, the J gene TRBJ1-1; D not resolved. V was clipped by 5 bases and J by 3 bases, with 7 bases between them. CDR3 length: 12 amino acids. The germline gives CDR1 SGHVS, CDR2 FQNEAQ. This CDR3 is CASSNRDTEAFF. The CDR3 bases are TGTGCCAGCAGCAACCGGGACACTGAAGCTTTCTTT.

This clonotype was counted ten times or more. The genes are TRBV19 and TRBJ2-7; 8 nucleotides align to TRBD1. This CDR3 is 13 amino acids long. CDR1 is LNHDA and CDR2 is SQIVND in the germline V gene (reference sequence). V lost 5 bases, J lost 3 bases, and 3 bases stayed unmatched. The CDR3 is CASSPGTGYEQYF. CDR3 DNA sequence: TGTGCCAGTAGTCCCGGGACAGGCTACGAGCAGTACTTC.

This clonotype was observed a handful of times. The V gene is TRBV12-3 or TRBV12-4, the J gene TRBJ1-1; 9 nucleotides match TRBD1. The V gene end was trimmed by 6 bases and the J gene end by 6 bases; junction bases not matched to a gene: 11. This CDR3 has 15 amino acids. CDR3 residues: CASRSVRDRAAEAFF. As DNA, the CDR3 is TGTGCCAGCAGGTCCGTCCGGGACAGGGCTGCTGAAGCTTTCTTT.

At least ten counts were recorded for this clonotype. V usage is TRBV29-1 and J usage is TRBJ2-5; TRBD1 aligns across 7 bases. V lost 1 base and J lost 3; bases outside the gene matches: 2. Germline CDR1 SQVTM, CDR2 ANQGSEA. CDR3 length equals 13 residues. DNA of the CDR3: TGCAGCGTTGAAGGGGACAGTGAAGAGACCCAGTACTTC. Its protein product is CSVEGDSEETQYF.

This clonotype has only a few counts. V usage is TRBV10-2 and J usage is TRBJ1-5; D is uncertain. Germline V gene sequence: CDR1 WSHSY, CDR2 SAAADI. The ends were cut back, 6 bases at V and 7 bases at J, with 1 base in the middle. The CDR3 totals 9 residues. The DNA for the CDR3 is TGCGCCAGCAGCCAGCCCCAGCATTTT. It yields the protein CASSQPQHF.

Note on this clonotype: A much bigger clone sits one base away, suggesting this may be a read error. The CDR3 end shows no conserved phenylalanine or tryptophan, and so a read error is likely. This chain joins TRBV11-1 and TRBJ1-4, with a possible D match to TRBD1 (6 bases). This CDR3 region has 16 residues. Germline loops: CDR1 SGHAT, CDR2 FQDESV (reference sequence). The V gene lost 4 bases and the J gene lost 7 bases, with 19 bases spanning the gap. For the CDR3, the DNA is TGTGCCAGCAGCTCCCCGGGACGCAGGGGTGGTGAAAAACTGTTTGTT. Amino acid sequence: CASSSPGRRGGEKLFV.

In this sample, this clonotype turned up many times. The chain joins TRBV12-3 or TRBV12-4 to TRBJ2-4; maybe TRBD1 (6 bases). The CDR3 is 13 residues long. Trimming took 2 bases from V and 5 from J, leaving 7 bases between them. Here the CDR3 reads CASSLRTENIQYF. Here the CDR3 DNA reads TGTGCCAGCAGTTTACGGACAGAAAACATTCAGTACTTC.

This clonotype was seen repeatedly, ten times or more. The V gene is TRBV19, the J gene TRBJ1-1; perhaps TRBD1 as D (6 bases). The CDR3 runs 13 residues. Trimming stripped 7 bases from V and 4 bases from J, with 13 bases between. Germline CDR1 is LNHDA and CDR2 is SQIVND (reference sequence). The CDR3 is CASTLTGLTEAFF. DNA of the CDR3: TGTGCCAGTACCTTGACAGGCCTCACTGAAGCTTTCTTT.

This clonotype was seen repeatedly, ten times or more. The CDR3 nucleotides read TGCAGTGCTAGCCCGGGACGGGAGAACACTGAAGCTTTCTTT. Translation: CSASPGRENTEAFF. The V call is TRBV20-1, the J call TRBJ1-1, with D possibly TRBD1 on 5 matching bases. Germline V CDR1 and CDR2: DFQATT, SNEGSKA (reference sequence). The CDR3 sequence is 14 residues long. Trimming shortened V by 3 bases and J by 1 base, and 12 bases separated the two germline ends.

This clonotype was detected only a few times. This chain uses TRBV6-1 with TRBJ2-7, with TRBD1 identical over 9 bases. The trim removed 6 bases at V and 0 bases at J, leaving 6 bases unmatched. Germline CDR1 MNHNS, CDR2 SASEGT. The CDR3 sequence is 15 residues long. CDR3 loop: CASRTGTGSSYEQYF. The CDR3 coding sequence is TGTGCCAGCAGGACCGGGACAGGGAGCTCCTACGAGCAGTACTTC.

This clonotype showed up many times. The V call is TRBV27, the J call TRBJ1-5; no reliable D call. This CDR3 is built from 12 residues. The V end was cut by 5 bases, the J end by 4 bases, with 6 bases between. The germline gives CDR1 MNHEY, CDR2 SMNVEV (reference sequence). CDR3 DNA sequence: TGTGCCAGCAGTCCCAGAAATCAGCCCCAGCATTTT. Translation gives CASSPRNQPQHF.

This clonotype was observed many times. The chain couples TRBV6-4 to TRBJ1-5; 8 nucleotides match TRBD1. With 6 bases clipped from V and 5 bases from J, the junction kept 18 bases outside the gene matches. The germline V gene encodes CDR1 MRHNA and CDR2 SNTAGT. The CDR3 has 18 amino acids. CDR3 protein: CASRTPFWGQEDYQPQHF. The CDR3 coding sequence is TGTGCCAGCAGGACCCCCTTCTGGGGACAGGAGGATTATCAGCCCCAGCATTTT.

This clonotype was recorded at least ten times. The chain links TRBV12-3 or TRBV12-4 to TRBJ2-5; 8 bases fit TRBD2. Unmatched junction bases numbered 4, after V lost 6 bases and J lost 1 base. CDR3 length equals 14 residues. Here the CDR3 DNA reads TGTGCCAGCAGCGAAGCGGGGGTCCAAGAGACCCAGTACTTC. Its translation is CASSEAGVQETQYF.